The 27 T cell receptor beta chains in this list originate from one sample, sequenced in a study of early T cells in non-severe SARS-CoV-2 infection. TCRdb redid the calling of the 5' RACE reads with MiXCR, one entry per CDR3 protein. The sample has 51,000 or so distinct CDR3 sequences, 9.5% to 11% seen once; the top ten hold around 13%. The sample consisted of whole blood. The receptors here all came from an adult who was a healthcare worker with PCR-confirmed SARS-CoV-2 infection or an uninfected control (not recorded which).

CDR3 nucleotide sequence: TGTGCCAGCAGCCCGGATAGCGGGGGGGGCAACAATGAGCAGTTCTTC. Protein sequence: CASSPDSGGGNNEQFF. V gene TRBV7-2 combines with J gene TRBJ2-1; 11 bases are shared with TRBD2. The length of the CDR3 is 16 residues. V shed 5 bases and J 5 bases; nucleotides not matched to a gene: 8. CDR1 SGHTA and CDR2 FQGNSA come from the germline V gene.

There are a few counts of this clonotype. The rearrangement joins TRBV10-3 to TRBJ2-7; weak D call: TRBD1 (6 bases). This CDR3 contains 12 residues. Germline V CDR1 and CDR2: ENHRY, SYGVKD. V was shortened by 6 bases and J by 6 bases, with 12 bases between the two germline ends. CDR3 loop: CAISRDNSEQYF. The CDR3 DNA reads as TGTGCCATCAGCCGGGACAACAGCGAGCAGTACTTC.

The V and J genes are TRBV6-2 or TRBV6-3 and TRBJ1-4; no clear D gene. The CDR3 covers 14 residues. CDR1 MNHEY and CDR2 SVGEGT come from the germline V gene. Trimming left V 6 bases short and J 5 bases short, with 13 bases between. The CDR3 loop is CASSPGRQNEKLFF. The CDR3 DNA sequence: TGTGCCAGCAGCCCCGGACGGCAGAATGAAAAACTGTTTTTT.

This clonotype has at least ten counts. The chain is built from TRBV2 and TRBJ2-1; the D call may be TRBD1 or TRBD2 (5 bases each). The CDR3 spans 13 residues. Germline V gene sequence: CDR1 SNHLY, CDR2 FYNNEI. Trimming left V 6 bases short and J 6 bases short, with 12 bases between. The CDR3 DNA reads TGTGCCAGCAGCCCCCGTGGGGGCAATGAGCAGTTCTTC. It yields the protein CASSPRGGNEQFF.

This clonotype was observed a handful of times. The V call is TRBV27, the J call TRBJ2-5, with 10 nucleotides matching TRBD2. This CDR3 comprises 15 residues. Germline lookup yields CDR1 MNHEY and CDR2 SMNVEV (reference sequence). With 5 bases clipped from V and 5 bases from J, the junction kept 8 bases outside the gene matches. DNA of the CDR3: TGTGCCAGCAGTCTCAGCGGGAGGGCCCGGGAGACCCAGTACTTC. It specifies CASSLSGRARETQYF.

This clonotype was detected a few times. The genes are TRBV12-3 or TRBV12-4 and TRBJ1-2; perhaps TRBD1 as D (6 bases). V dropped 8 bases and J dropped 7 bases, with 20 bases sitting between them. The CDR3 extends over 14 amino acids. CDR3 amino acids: CASSRGTFLGGYTF. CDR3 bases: TGTGCCAGCTCGAGGGGGACATTTTTAGGTGGCTACACCTTC.

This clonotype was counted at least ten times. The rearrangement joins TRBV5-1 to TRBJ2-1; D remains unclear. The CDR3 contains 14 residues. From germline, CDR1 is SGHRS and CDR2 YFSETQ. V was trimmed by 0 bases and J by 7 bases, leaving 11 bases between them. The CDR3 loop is CASSLVRDPNEQFF. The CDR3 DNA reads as TGCGCCAGCAGCTTGGTAAGGGATCCTAATGAGCAGTTCTTC.

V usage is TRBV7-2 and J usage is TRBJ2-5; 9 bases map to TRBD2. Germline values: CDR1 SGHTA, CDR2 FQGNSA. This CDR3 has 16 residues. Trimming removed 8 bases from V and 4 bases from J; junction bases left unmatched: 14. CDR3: CASSLSGVSGGETQYF. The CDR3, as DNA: TGTGCCAGCTCCCTCTCCGGGGTTAGCGGGGGAGAGACCCAGTACTTC.

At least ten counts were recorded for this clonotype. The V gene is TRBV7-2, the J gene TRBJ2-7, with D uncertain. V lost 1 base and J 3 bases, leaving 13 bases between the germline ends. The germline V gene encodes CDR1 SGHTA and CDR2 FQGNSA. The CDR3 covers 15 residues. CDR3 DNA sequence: TGTGCCAGCAGCTTAGGACCGGGCAGATTCTACGAGCAGTACTTC. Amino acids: CASSLGPGRFYEQYF.

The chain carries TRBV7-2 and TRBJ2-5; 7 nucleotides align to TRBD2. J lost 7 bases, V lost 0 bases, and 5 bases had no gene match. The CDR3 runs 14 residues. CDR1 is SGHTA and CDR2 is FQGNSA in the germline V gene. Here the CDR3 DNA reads TGTGCCAGCAGCTTAGCGCGGGCTAGCGGGACCCAGTACTTC. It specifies CASSLARASGTQYF.

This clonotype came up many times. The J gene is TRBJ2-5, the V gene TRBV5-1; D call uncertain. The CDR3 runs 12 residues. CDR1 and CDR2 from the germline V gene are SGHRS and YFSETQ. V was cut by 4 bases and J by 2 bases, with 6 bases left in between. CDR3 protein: CASSKNQETQYF. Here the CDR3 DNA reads TGCGCCAGCAGCAAGAATCAAGAGACCCAGTACTTC.

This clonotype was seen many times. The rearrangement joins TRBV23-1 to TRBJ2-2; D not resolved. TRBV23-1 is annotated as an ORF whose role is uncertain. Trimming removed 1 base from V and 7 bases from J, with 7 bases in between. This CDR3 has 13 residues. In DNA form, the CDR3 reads TGCGCCAGCAGTCAATTCGAAGGCGGGGAGCTGTTTTTT. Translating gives CASSQFEGGELFF.

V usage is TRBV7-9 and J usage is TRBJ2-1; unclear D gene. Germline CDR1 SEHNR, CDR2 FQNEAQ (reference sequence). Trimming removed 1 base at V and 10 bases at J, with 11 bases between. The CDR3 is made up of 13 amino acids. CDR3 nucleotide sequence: TGTGCCAGCAGCTTAGAAGGCCCTCGAGAGCAGTTCTTC. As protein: CASSLEGPREQFF.

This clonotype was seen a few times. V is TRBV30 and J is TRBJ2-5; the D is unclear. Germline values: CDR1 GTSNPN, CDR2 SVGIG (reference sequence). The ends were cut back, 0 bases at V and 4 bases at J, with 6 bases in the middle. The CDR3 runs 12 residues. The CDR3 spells CAWSVGRETQYF. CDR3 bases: TGTGCCTGGAGTGTCGGGCGAGAGACCCAGTACTTC.

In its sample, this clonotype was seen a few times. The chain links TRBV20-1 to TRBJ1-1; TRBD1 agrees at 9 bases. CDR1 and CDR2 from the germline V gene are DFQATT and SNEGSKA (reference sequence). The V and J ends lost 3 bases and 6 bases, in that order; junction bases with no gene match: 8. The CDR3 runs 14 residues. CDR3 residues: CSASLGTGSSEAFF. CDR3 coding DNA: TGCAGTGCTAGCTTAGGGACAGGGAGCTCTGAAGCTTTCTTT.

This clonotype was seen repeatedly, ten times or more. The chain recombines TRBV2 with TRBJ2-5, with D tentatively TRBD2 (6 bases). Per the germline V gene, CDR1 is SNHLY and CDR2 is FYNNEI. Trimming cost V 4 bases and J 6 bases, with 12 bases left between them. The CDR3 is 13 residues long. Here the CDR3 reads CASSVGDFKTQYF. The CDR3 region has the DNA TGTGCCAGCAGTGTAGGGGACTTTAAGACCCAGTACTTC.

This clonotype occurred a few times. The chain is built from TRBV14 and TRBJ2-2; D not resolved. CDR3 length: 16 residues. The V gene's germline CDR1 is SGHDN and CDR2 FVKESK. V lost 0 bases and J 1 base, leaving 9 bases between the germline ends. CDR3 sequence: CASSQEGMLNTGELFF. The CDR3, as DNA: TGTGCCAGCAGCCAAGAGGGGATGCTGAACACCGGGGAGCTGTTTTTT.

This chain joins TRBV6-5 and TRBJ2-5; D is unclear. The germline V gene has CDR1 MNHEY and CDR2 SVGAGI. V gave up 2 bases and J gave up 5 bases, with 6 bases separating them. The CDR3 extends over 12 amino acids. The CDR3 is CASSYPDETQYF. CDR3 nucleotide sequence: TGTGCCAGCAGTTACCCAGACGAGACCCAGTACTTC.

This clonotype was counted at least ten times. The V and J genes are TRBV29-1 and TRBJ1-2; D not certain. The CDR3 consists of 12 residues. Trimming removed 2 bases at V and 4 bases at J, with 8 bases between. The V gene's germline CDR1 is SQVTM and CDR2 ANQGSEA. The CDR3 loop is CSVEFGSYGYTF. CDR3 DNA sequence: TGCAGCGTTGAATTCGGGAGCTATGGCTACACCTTC.

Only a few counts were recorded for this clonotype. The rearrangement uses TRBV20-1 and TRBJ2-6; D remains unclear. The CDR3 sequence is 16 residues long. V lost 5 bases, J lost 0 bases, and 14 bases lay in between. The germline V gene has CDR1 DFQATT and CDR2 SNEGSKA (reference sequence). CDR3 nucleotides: TGCAGTGCTCCACCCATTTTTGACTCTGGGGCCAACGTCCTGACTTTC. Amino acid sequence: CSAPPIFDSGANVLTF.

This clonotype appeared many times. CDR3 residues: CATSDFSTGEETQYF. The DNA of the CDR3 is TGTGCCACCAGTGATTTTTCAACAGGGGAAGAGACCCAGTACTTC. This chain connects TRBV24-1 to TRBJ2-5; 7 nucleotides align to TRBD1. The trim removed 1 base at V and 3 bases at J, leaving 4 bases unmatched. CDR1 and CDR2 (germline): KGHDR, SFDVKD. This CDR3 comprises 15 residues.

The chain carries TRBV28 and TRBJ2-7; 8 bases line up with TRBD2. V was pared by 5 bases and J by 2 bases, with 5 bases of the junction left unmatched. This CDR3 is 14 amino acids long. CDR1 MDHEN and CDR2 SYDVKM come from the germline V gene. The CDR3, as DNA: TGTGCCAGCAGTACCGGGGGGGCTACCTACGAGCAGTACTTC. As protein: CASSTGGATYEQYF.

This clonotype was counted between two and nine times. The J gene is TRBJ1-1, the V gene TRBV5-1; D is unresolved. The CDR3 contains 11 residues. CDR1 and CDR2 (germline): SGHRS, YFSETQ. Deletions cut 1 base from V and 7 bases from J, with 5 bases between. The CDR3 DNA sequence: TGCGCCAGCAGCTTGTTAGGTGAAGCTTTCTTT. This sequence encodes CASSLLGEAFF.

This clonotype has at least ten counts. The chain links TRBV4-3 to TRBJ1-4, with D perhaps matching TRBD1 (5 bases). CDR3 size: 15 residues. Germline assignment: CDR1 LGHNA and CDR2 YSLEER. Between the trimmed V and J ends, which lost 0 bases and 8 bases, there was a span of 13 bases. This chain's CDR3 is CASSQDPGGGEKLFF. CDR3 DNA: TGCGCCAGCAGCCAAGATCCCGGGGGTGGCGAAAAACTGTTTTTT.

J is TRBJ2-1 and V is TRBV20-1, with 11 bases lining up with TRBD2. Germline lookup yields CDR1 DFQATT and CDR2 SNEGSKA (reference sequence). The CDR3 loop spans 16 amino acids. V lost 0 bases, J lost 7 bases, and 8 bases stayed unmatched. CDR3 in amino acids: CSARDFRSGRGNEQFF. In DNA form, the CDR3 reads TGCAGTGCTAGAGATTTTCGTAGCGGGAGGGGTAATGAGCAGTTCTTC.

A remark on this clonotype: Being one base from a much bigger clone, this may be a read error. The CDR3 spells CASSVEGTRRINEQLF. The CDR3 bases are TGTGCCAGCAGCGTAGAGGGGACTAGGAGAATCAATGAGCAGCTCTTC. V and J are TRBV9 and TRBJ2-1, with 8 bases that match TRBD2. Germline V gene sequence: CDR1 SGDLS, CDR2 YYNGEE. CDR3 size: 16 residues.

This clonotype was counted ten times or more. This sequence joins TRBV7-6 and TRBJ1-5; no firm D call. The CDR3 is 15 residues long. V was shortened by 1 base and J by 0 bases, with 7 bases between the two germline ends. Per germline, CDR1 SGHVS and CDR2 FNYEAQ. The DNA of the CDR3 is TGTGCCAGCAGCTTAGACGGGTATAGCAATCAGCCCCAGCATTTT. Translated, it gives CASSLDGYSNQPQHF.